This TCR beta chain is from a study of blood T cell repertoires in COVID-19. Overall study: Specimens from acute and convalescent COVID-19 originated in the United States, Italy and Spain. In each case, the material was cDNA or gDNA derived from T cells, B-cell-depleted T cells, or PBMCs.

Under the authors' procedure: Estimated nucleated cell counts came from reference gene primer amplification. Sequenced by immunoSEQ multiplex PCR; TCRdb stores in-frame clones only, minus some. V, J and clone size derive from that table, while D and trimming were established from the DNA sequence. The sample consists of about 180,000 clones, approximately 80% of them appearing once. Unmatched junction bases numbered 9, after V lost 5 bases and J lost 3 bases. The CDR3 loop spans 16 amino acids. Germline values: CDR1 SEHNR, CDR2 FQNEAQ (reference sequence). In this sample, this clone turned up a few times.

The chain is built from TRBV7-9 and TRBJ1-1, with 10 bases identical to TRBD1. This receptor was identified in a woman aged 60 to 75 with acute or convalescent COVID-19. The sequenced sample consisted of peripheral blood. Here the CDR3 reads CASSDPRQGADTEAFF. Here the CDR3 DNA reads TGTGCCAGCAGCGACCCCAGACAGGGGGCGGACACTGAAGCTTTCTTT.